These 18 T cell receptor beta chains share one sample of origin, sequenced in a study of CD8+CD57+ T cells in acquired aplastic anemia. Patients picked for sequencing had shown CD8+CD57+ cell expansion detected by flow cytometry. Genomic DNA was employed as the template in profiling TCR beta VDJ and CDR3. TCRdb recomputed calls from the reads with MiXCR, one row per CDR3 protein. The sample includes roughly 280,000 distinct CDR3 sequences, roughly 61% of them seen just once. Input material: sorted CD4+, CD8+, or CD8+CD57+ T cells (not recorded which) from PBMCs. The receptors here all came from a human donor with aplastic anemia.

The chain has TRBV7-9 and TRBJ1-2; 7 bases map to TRBD1. The germline gives CDR1 SEHNR, CDR2 FQNEAQ (reference sequence). The CDR3 is made up of 13 amino acids. With V trimmed by 3 bases and J by 8 bases, 6 bases remained unmatched. CDR3 region: CASSFRDSLGYTF. The CDR3 DNA reads as TGTGCCAGCAGCTTCCGGGACAGTTTGGGCTACACCTTC.

With respect to this clonotype: One base away lies a much larger clone, so this may be a sequencing read error. This rearrangement joins TRBV6-1 to TRBJ1-5; D remains ambiguous. Germline loops: CDR1 MNHNS, CDR2 SASEGT. This CDR3 is 19 amino acids long. DNA of the CDR3: TGTGCCTGCAGTTCACCGCGGTATACCCCAGTTTATAGCAATCAGCCCCAGCATTTT. Its translation is CACSSPRYTPVYSNQPQHF.

The chain employs TRBV7-3 and TRBJ1-2, with D unresolved. Trimming took off 1 base at V and 3 bases at J, with 12 bases between the two ends. This CDR3 comprises 15 residues. Germline V gene lookup returns CDR1 SGHTA and CDR2 FQGTGA. CDR3 DNA: TGTGCCAGCAGCTTAAGATGCTCCCGGGACTATGGCTACACCTTC. Residues: CASSLRCSRDYGYTF.

The CDR3 DNA reads as TGTGCCAGCACCAGTGCTAGCGCCCTGGGAACCTACGAGCAGTACTTC. This gives the protein CASTSASALGTYEQYF. The V and J genes are TRBV2 and TRBJ2-7; maybe TRBD2 (6 bases). Trimming shortened V by 7 bases and J by 2 bases, and 21 bases separated the two germline ends. This CDR3 contains 16 residues. Germline CDR1 reads SNHLY; CDR2 reads FYNNEI.

This sequence joins TRBV6-4 and TRBJ2-3; a weak D match, TRBD2 (6 bases). The CDR3 sequence is 13 residues long. V lost 4 bases to trimming and J lost 8 bases, with 13 bases between them. The germline CDR1 and CDR2 sequences are MRHNA and SNTAGT. Here the CDR3 reads CASSGVVGGTQYF. As DNA, the CDR3 is TGTGCCAGCAGTGGCGTCGTGGGGGGTACGCAGTATTTT.

The chain is built from TRBV6-2 or TRBV6-3 and TRBJ2-2; TRBD1 is a possible D gene (5 bases). CDR1 and CDR2 (germline): MNHEY, SVGEGT. The CDR3 consists of 15 residues. V gave up 3 bases and J gave up 5 bases, with 13 bases separating them. CDR3 sequence reads: CASSYHVSGTGELFF. The CDR3 bases are TGTGCCAGCAGTTATCACGTTTCAGGGACCGGGGAGCTGTTTTTT.

The rearrangement joins TRBV11-3 to TRBJ2-6, with 8 bases aligning to TRBD2. After removal of 5 bases from V and 12 bases from J, the junction contained 6 bases not matched to a gene. The CDR3 covers 13 residues. Germline lookup yields CDR1 SGHNT and CDR2 YENEEA. The DNA of the CDR3 is TGTGCCAGCAGCCCCGAGGGGACTAGCGTCCTGACTTTC. Its translation: CASSPEGTSVLTF.

The V gene is TRBV10-3, the J gene TRBJ2-7; 9 bases line up with TRBD1. The trim removed 11 bases at V and 0 bases at J, leaving 5 bases unmatched. Germline CDR1 is ENHRY and CDR2 is SYGVKD. The CDR3 runs 13 residues. The CDR3 is CASRDRDSYEQYF. Written as DNA, the CDR3 is TGTGCCTCCCGGGACAGGGACTCCTACGAGCAGTACTTC.

As for this clonotype: Mismatch with germline at one junction end may stem from a read error. This chain connects TRBV18 to TRBJ1-1; 8 positions agree with TRBD1. This CDR3 is 13 amino acids long. Germline values: CDR1 KGHSH, CDR2 LQKENI. CDR3 coding DNA: TGTGCCAGCGCACCGTCGGACAGGGTGGGTGCTTTCTTT. Translated: CASAPSDRVGAFF. Combining the CDR3 with reference TRBV18 and TRBJ1-1 gives the whole variable domain NAGVMQNPRHLVRRRGQEARLRCSPMKGHSHVYWYRQLPEEGLKFMVYLQKENIIDESGMPKERFSAEFPKEGPSILRIQQVVRGDSAAYFCASAPSDRVGAFFGQGTRLTVV.

This clonotype was recorded at least ten times. The CDR3 spells CASTRNSVADTQYF. The CDR3 DNA reads TGTGCCAGTACGCGGAATTCGGTCGCAGATACGCAGTATTTT. The genes are TRBV19 and TRBJ2-3; no firm D call. Germline values: CDR1 LNHDA, CDR2 SQIVND (reference sequence). V lost 7 bases and J lost 4, with 15 bases in between. The CDR3 has 14 amino acids.

This clonotype has just one count. At one boundary the junction diverges from the germline segment, which might be a read error. This chain uses TRBV20-1 with TRBJ2-7; 9 nucleotides line up with TRBD2. The CDR3 length is 14 residues. CDR1 and CDR2 from the germline V gene are DFQATT and SNEGSKA (reference sequence). CDR3 nucleotides: TGCAGCGCTAGAGTACTAGCGGGTACCTACGAGCAGTACTTC. Translating gives CSARVLAGTYEQYF.

J is TRBJ1-2 and V is TRBV9, with D uncertain. Germline CDR1 reads SGDLS; CDR2 reads YYNGEE. CDR3 length: 12 amino acids. The V end lost 0 bases, the J end lost 6 bases, and 6 bases lay between the germline ends. The CDR3 bases are TGTGCCAGCAGCGTAGGATCGGATGGCTACACCTTC. It yields the protein CASSVGSDGYTF.

This clonotype was seen ten or more times. This chain links TRBV3-1 with TRBJ1-1; no reliable D call. Germline assignment: CDR1 LGHDT and CDR2 YNNKEL (reference sequence). The CDR3 length is 13 residues. V gave up 2 bases and J gave up 11 bases, with 15 bases separating them. The CDR3 DNA reads as TGTGCCAGCAGCCAACGGGTGAGTGGGAGCGCTTTCTTT. Translated: CASSQRVSGSAFF.

This rearrangement joins TRBV29-1 to TRBJ2-5, with 10 positions matching TRBD2. The CDR3 sequence is 14 residues long. The ends lost 7 bases at V and 1 base at J; junction bases unmatched: 6. Germline V gene data show CDR1 as SQVTM and CDR2 as ANQGSEA. CDR3 in DNA: TGCAGCGCTTTAGCGGGGGGATTCCAAGAGACCCAGTACTTC. Translating gives CSALAGGFQETQYF. The variable domain in full, with the rest retrieved from reference TRBV29-1 and TRBJ2-5, is SAVISQKPSRDICQRGTSLTIQCQVDSQVTMMFWYRQQPGQSLTLIATANQGSEATYESGFVIDKFPISRPNLTFSTLTVSNMSPEDSSIYLCSALAGGFQETQYFGPGTRLLVL.

The chain is built from TRBV20-1 and TRBJ2-7; 11 bases map to TRBD2. CDR3 length: 14 residues. Losses at the gene ends were 5 bases for V and 4 bases for J; bases not matched to a gene: 7. The germline CDR1 and CDR2 sequences are DFQATT and SNEGSKA (reference sequence). The CDR3 nucleotides are TGCAGTGCTGGCCTGGCTAGCGGGGGGTACGAGCAGTACTTC. Encoded protein: CSAGLASGGYEQYF.

This clonotype was counted many times. The V gene is TRBV9, the J gene TRBJ2-5; a weak D match, TRBD2 (7 bases). Trimming took off 4 bases at V and 5 bases at J, with 18 bases between the two ends. CDR1 and CDR2 from the germline V gene are SGDLS and YYNGEE. The CDR3 contains 15 residues. CDR3 in amino acids: CASSSRGGGSETQYF. The CDR3 nucleotides are TGTGCCAGCAGCTCTAGGGGAGGGGGGTCGGAGACCCAGTACTTC.

The chain recombines TRBV20-1 with TRBJ2-1, with TRBD2 identical over 9 bases. The germline V gene encodes CDR1 DFQATT and CDR2 SNEGSKA (reference sequence). With 1 base clipped from V and 3 bases from J, the junction kept 4 bases outside the gene matches. The CDR3 sequence is 15 residues long. DNA of the CDR3: TGCAGTGCTAGAGTAACTAGCGGGCACTACAATGAGCAGTTCTTC. This translates into CSARVTSGHYNEQFF.

This clonotype showed up many times. This chain links TRBV12-3 or TRBV12-4 with TRBJ1-6; TRBD1 matches at 7 bases. CDR3 length equals 15 residues. V dropped 5 bases and J dropped 7; count of bases not matched to a gene: 8. CDR3: CASSTGASGNSPLHF. The CDR3, as DNA: TGTGCCAGCAGTACAGGGGCATCGGGGAATTCACCCCTCCACTTT.